The entry below describes one T cell receptor (beta chain). The target antigen is unknown. Though probably carrying unrecorded immune exposures, donors were nominally healthy at sampling. Use of 60 Vbeta and 13 Jbeta primers characterized the PCR. Using immunoSEQ multiplex PCR, the repertoire was profiled, and TCRdb retains in-frame clones only, with some absent. The sample includes roughly 190,000 clones, around nine tenths of them seen just once. These data are taken from a study of cytomegalovirus exposure and HLA in healthy donors. Broader study findings: When presence/absence was analysed, sequencing depth was taken to be roughly uniform across donors. HLA allele associations emerged for fewer than 20,000 TCR beta sequences in a later analysis, at 0.05 false discovery rate. Follow-up analysis seemed to connect common viral pathogens with several of the most significant clusters identified.

The CDR3 covers 14 residues. CDR1 GTSNPN and CDR2 SVGIG come from the germline V gene (reference sequence). The V and J ends lost 2 bases and 0 bases respectively, with 10 bases between them. The TCR originated in a woman under 30 in good health and CMV-seronegative. This rearrangement joins TRBV30 to TRBJ1-1; the D gene is possibly TRBD1 (5 bases). Sequences were obtained from PBMCs. The CDR3 spells CAWSTGSMNTEAFF. The CDR3 coding sequence is TGTGCCTGGAGTACAGGTTCAATGAACACTGAAGCTTTCTTT.